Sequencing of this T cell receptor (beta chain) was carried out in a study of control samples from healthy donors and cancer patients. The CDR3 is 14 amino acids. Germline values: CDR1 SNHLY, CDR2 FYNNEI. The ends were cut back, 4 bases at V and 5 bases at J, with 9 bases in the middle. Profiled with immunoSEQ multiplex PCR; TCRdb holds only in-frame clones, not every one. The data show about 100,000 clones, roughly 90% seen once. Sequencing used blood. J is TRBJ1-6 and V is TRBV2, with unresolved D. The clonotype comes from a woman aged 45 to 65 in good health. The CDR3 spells CASSGRTNNSPLHF. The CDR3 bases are TGTGCCAGCAGTGGGCGGACGAATAATTCACCCCTCCACTTT. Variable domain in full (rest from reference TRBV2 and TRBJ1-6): EPEVTQTPSHQVTQMGQEVILRCVPISNHLYFYWYRQILGQKVEFLVSFYNNEISEKSEIFDDQFSVERPDGSNFTLKIRSTKLEDSAMYFCASSGRTNNSPLHFGNGTRLTVT.